The present T cell receptor (beta chain) was sequenced within a study of cytomegalovirus exposure and HLA in healthy donors. Overall study results and limits: A few chains tied to CMV proved CMV antigen-specific in vitro. An analysis that was carried out later associated 15,000 to 20,000 TCR beta sequences with HLA alleles at 0.05 false discovery rate. Based on reports, TCR beta sequences accurately predicted HLA-A and HLA-B alleles for most subjects.

The PCR contained 60 Vbeta and 13 Jbeta primers. Using immunoSEQ multiplex PCR, the repertoire was profiled, and TCRdb retains in-frame clones only, with some absent. This sample has 150,000 to 200,000 clones, with more than 60% found just once. For this clone: What it recognizes is unknown.

V shed 3 bases and J shed 2 bases, with 29 bases lying between them. The germline CDR1 and CDR2 sequences are SGHNT and YYREEE (reference sequence). The length of the CDR3 is 20 residues. Sequencing was carried out using PBMCs. The source of this sequence is a woman aged 25 to 39 in good health and CMV-seropositive. V gene TRBV5-4 combines with J gene TRBJ2-5, with a weak D call TRBD2 (6 bases). CDR3 sequence reads: CASSSSWGSGSPSGQETQYF. DNA of the CDR3: TGTGCCAGCAGCTCCTCCTGGGGTTCCGGGAGTCCCTCGGGGCAAGAGACCCAGTACTTC.